The 18 T cell receptor beta chains below come from one sample, sequenced in a study of T cells after yellow fever vaccination. One entry per CDR3 protein, called by TCRdb with MiXCR from the 5' RACE reads. Of 250,000 to 350,000 distinct CDR3 sequences in the sample, around 6.8% were seen once. The sequences come from PBMCs, collected about 49 days after the first yellow fever vaccination. Source of these receptors: a man between 18 and 29 years old who received the YFV17D yellow fever vaccine.

This clonotype was picked up many times. The chain employs TRBV11-1 and TRBJ2-1, with D perhaps assigned TRBD1 or TRBD2 (6 bases each). Germline CDR1 is SGHAT and CDR2 is FQDESV (reference sequence). This CDR3 comprises 19 residues. The V end lost 5 bases, the J end lost 0 bases, and 23 bases lay between the germline ends. CDR3 DNA sequence: TGTGCCAGCAGCCCACGCGACGGTACGGGGGCCAGCTCCTACAATGAGCAGTTCTTC. Encoded protein: CASSPRDGTGASSYNEQFF.

There are many counts of this clonotype. The gene calls are TRBV20-1 and TRBJ2-2; 9 bases line up with TRBD1. Trimming at V came to 6 bases and at J to 6 bases, leaving 11 bases not matched to a gene. Germline CDR1 reads DFQATT; CDR2 reads SNEGSKA (reference sequence). The CDR3 is 15 amino acids. CDR3 amino acids: CSALRNRGRPGELFF. The CDR3 coding sequence is TGCAGTGCACTCAGGAACAGGGGGCGACCCGGGGAGCTGTTTTTT.

This clonotype has a handful of counts. The chain recombines TRBV4-1 with TRBJ2-3; tentatively, D is TRBD2 (5 bases). The germline CDR1 and CDR2 sequences are MGHRA and YSYEKL. The length of the CDR3 is 15 residues. V dropped 1 base and J dropped 2 bases, with 10 bases sitting between them. In DNA form, the CDR3 reads TGCGCCAGCAGCCAAGTAAGCGGCCTCACAGATACGCAGTATTTT. It specifies CASSQVSGLTDTQYF.

Only a few counts were recorded for this clonotype. The CDR3: CASSERGKLAKNIQYF. CDR3 DNA: TGCGCCAGCAGTGAAAGGGGGAAACTAGCCAAAAACATTCAGTACTTC. The chain couples TRBV10-2 to TRBJ2-4; a possible D gene is TRBD1 (6 bases). V was shortened by 3 bases and J by 0 bases, with 12 bases between the two germline ends. CDR3 length: 16 amino acids. Looked up from germline, CDR1 is WSHSY and CDR2 is SAAADI.

This clonotype appeared many times. The chain couples TRBV3-1 to TRBJ2-2; TRBD2 matches 10 bases. The ends lost 3 bases at V and 0 bases at J; junction bases unmatched: 10. From germline, CDR1 is LGHDT and CDR2 YNNKEL (reference sequence). There are 19 residues in the CDR3. The CDR3 nucleotides are TGTGCCAGCAGCCAGATGAGCGGGGGGGCCATTCCGAACACCGGGGAGCTGTTTTTT. The encoded protein is CASSQMSGGAIPNTGELFF.

This clonotype was counted many times. This chain links TRBV12-3 or TRBV12-4 with TRBJ1-3; 7 bases fit TRBD1. The J segment lost 4 bases and the V segment lost 4 bases, leaving 7 bases of the junction unmatched. The CDR3 sequence is 15 residues long. Here the CDR3 reads CASSSDRVGGNTIYF. Here the CDR3 DNA reads TGTGCCAGCAGTTCCGACAGGGTTGGGGGAAACACCATATATTTT.

A few counts support this clonotype. The chain has TRBV9 and TRBJ2-3; weak D call: TRBD2 (7 bases). The CDR3 contains 16 residues. Germline V gene data show CDR1 as SGDLS and CDR2 as YYNGEE. The V end lost 10 bases, the J end lost 2 bases, and 23 bases lay between the germline ends. CDR3 region: CAYRWDGGPITDTQYF. CDR3 bases: TGTGCCTATCGGTGGGACGGGGGGCCGATCACAGATACGCAGTATTTT.

The V gene is TRBV11-1, the J gene TRBJ2-2; no definite D call. CDR1 is SGHAT, CDR2 FQDESV, per germline (reference sequence). CDR3 length equals 12 residues. With 3 bases removed from V and 8 bases from J, the gap between germline ends came to 7 bases. In nucleotides, the CDR3 is TGTGCCAGCAGCTTGACTTTTGGGGAGCTGTTTTTT. Its translation is CASSLTFGELFF.

This chain links TRBV18 with TRBJ2-1, with 7 positions matching TRBD1. From germline, CDR1 is KGHSH and CDR2 LQKENI. Losses at the gene ends were 0 bases for V and 2 bases for J; bases not matched to a gene: 4. This CDR3 region has 16 residues. The CDR3 reads CASSPPETGPYNEQFF. Here the CDR3 DNA reads TGTGCCAGCTCACCACCGGAGACAGGGCCCTACAATGAGCAGTTCTTC. Combining the CDR3 with reference TRBV18 and TRBJ2-1 gives the whole variable domain NAGVMQNPRHLVRRRGQEARLRCSPMKGHSHVYWYRQLPEEGLKFMVYLQKENIIDESGMPKERFSAEFPKEGPSILRIQQVVRGDSAAYFCASSPPETGPYNEQFFGPGTRLTVL.

This clonotype was picked up many times. The chain couples TRBV7-2 to TRBJ2-5; D is ambiguous. The CDR3 is 12 amino acids. Germline assignment: CDR1 SGHTA and CDR2 FQGNSA. Trimming removed 2 bases from V and 3 bases from J, with 4 bases in between. CDR3 residues: CASSLFKETQYF. In nucleotides, the CDR3 is TGTGCCAGCAGCTTATTTAAAGAGACCCAGTACTTC.

The chain joins TRBV3-1 to TRBJ2-7; either TRBD1 or TRBD2 may fit D (5 bases each). CDR1 and CDR2 from the germline V gene are LGHDT and YNNKEL (reference sequence). This CDR3 contains 17 residues. V lost 6 bases to trimming and J lost 0 bases, with 21 bases between them. The CDR3 region has the DNA TGTGCCAGCAGTAACTATCGGGACGCTTCGGGCTCCTACGAGCAGTACTTC. This gives the protein CASSNYRDASGSYEQYF.

The rearrangement joins TRBV7-2 to TRBJ2-7; 7 bases fit TRBD2. This CDR3 is 14 amino acids long. Germline lookup yields CDR1 SGHTA and CDR2 FQGNSA. V was clipped by 0 bases and J by 2 bases; unmatched bases: 1. CDR3 sequence (DNA): TGTGCCAGCAGCTTAGCACGGGGGGCCTACGAGCAGTACTTC. It specifies CASSLARGAYEQYF.

There are a few counts of this clonotype. The rearrangement uses TRBV20-1 and TRBJ1-2; 8 nucleotides agree with TRBD1. The germline V gene encodes CDR1 DFQATT and CDR2 SNEGSKA (reference sequence). V shed 7 bases, J shed 3 bases, and the junction held 7 bases outside the gene matches. The CDR3 contains 13 residues. CDR3 sequence reads: CSVSAGGDYGYTF. The CDR3 DNA reads as TGCAGTGTTTCCGCAGGGGGCGACTATGGCTACACCTTC.

This clonotype was seen more than once but under ten times. This chain connects TRBV4-3 to TRBJ2-3; D gene unclear. The CDR3 sequence is 14 residues long. V was shortened by 0 bases and J by 6 bases, with 10 bases between the two germline ends. CDR1 and CDR2 from the germline V gene are LGHNA and YSLEER. CDR3 DNA sequence: TGCGCCAGCAGCCAAGAGAGAGAAATGGATACGCAGTATTTT. It translates to CASSQEREMDTQYF.

In DNA form, the CDR3 reads TGTGCCAGCTCACCACCAGAGATCCAAGAGACCCAGTACTTC. Translation gives CASSPPEIQETQYF. The rearrangement joins TRBV18 to TRBJ2-5; D call uncertain. Germline lookup yields CDR1 KGHSH and CDR2 LQKENI. The CDR3 consists of 14 residues. V was shortened by 0 bases and J by 1 base, with 6 bases between the two germline ends.

This clonotype was found a few times. The chain uses TRBV7-3 and TRBJ2-3, with D perhaps matching TRBD1 or TRBD2 (6 bases each). V dropped 5 bases and J dropped 5 bases, with 14 bases sitting between them. The CDR3 contains 14 residues. Germline lookup yields CDR1 SGHTA and CDR2 FQGTGA. CDR3 protein: CASSPGAGIDTQYF. Here the CDR3 DNA reads TGTGCCAGCAGCCCAGGGGCGGGGATAGATACGCAGTATTTT.

A few counts support this clonotype. The genes are TRBV4-3 and TRBJ2-2; D not certain. The CDR3 is 15 residues long. Deletions cut 0 bases from V and 7 bases from J, with 12 bases between. Germline V CDR1 and CDR2: LGHNA, YSLEER. The CDR3 nucleotides are TGCGCCAGCAGCCAAGATGACTCCCTCATCGGGGAGCTGTTTTTT. Residues: CASSQDDSLIGELFF.

The chain uses TRBV2 and TRBJ2-6; D gene uncertain. V was pared by 5 bases and J by 0 bases, with 5 bases between. The CDR3 is made up of 14 amino acids. Germline CDR1 SNHLY, CDR2 FYNNEI. Here the CDR3 DNA reads TGTGCCAGCAGTTTTTACTCTGGGGCCAACGTCCTGACTTTC. It yields the protein CASSFYSGANVLTF. Full variable domain (outside the CDR3, taken from reference TRBV2 and TRBJ2-6): EPEVTQTPSHQVTQMGQEVILRCVPISNHLYFYWYRQILGQKVEFLVSFYNNEISEKSEIFDDQFSVERPDGSNFTLKIRSTKLEDSAMYFCASSFYSGANVLTFGAGSRLTVL.